Listed below are T cell receptor beta chains from one sample, sequenced in a study of blood T cell repertoires in COVID-19. Sequencing used immunoSEQ multiplex PCR; TCRdb keeps in-frame clones, though not all of them. The data hold 65,000 to 70,000 clones, with approximately 83% observed a single time. The sample consisted of peripheral blood. The origin of the receptors is a man aged 35 to 55 with COVID-19, enrolled during active disease. Each CDR3 is given with its conserved first and last residue. Fields, in order: D gene, J gene, clone size, V gene, CDR3 DNA, CDR3 protein. D genes are given only for firm matches. Where a row states a size, it is once, few, many or the class of an expanded clone; other rows omit it.

TRBD2,TRBJ2-1,few,TRBV6-6,TGTGCCAGCAGAATCCCGGGGGGGCTTCCCAATGAGCAGTTCTTC,CASRIPGGLPNEQFF
NA,TRBJ1-5,NA,TRBV30,TGTGCCTGGAGTGTGGGGCAGGGCAACCAGCCCCAGCATTTT,CAWSVGQGNQPQHF
NA,TRBJ1-1,NA,TRBV28,TGTGCCATCCAGGACACTGAAGCTTTCTTT,CAIQDTEAFF
TRBD1,TRBJ1-2,NA,TRBV5-1,TGCGCCAGCAGGACCGGGACAGGGCACTATGGCTACACCTTC,CASRTGTGHYGYTF
NA,TRBJ2-2,NA,TRBV19,TGTGCCAGTAGTATACAGACGAACACCGGGGAGCTGTTTTTT,CASSIQTNTGELFF
TRBD1,TRBJ2-5,NA,TRBV19,TGTGCCAGTAGTCTCGGACAGGAAGAGACCCAGTACTTC,CASSLGQEETQYF
TRBD2,TRBJ2-5,NA,TRBV6-5,TGTGCCAGCACGGGACTAGCGGATAAAGAGACCCAGTACTTC,CASTGLADKETQYF
NA,TRBJ2-2,NA,TRBV7-9,TGTGCCAGCAGCTTAGGGACAGATGGGGAGAGTACCGGGGAGCTGTTTTTT,CASSLGTDGESTGELFF
TRBD2,TRBJ2-5,NA,TRBV5-4,TGTGCCAGCAGCTCCGGACTAGCGGGGGAAGAGACCCAGTACTTC,CASSSGLAGEETQYF
NA,TRBJ2-1,NA,TRBV7-6,TGTGCCAGCAGCTCGTTGACAGGAACGTTTCAGAATGAGCAGTTCTTC,CASSSLTGTFQNEQFF
TRBD2,TRBJ2-1,NA,TRBV6-6,TGTGCCAGCAGGGCCGGGACTAGCGGGGTTAATGAGCAGTTCTTC,CASRAGTSGVNEQFF
TRBD1,TRBJ1-1,NA,TRBV6-1,TGTGCCAGCAGGCTAGGGGACAGCAAAGCTTTCTTT,CASRLGDSKAFF